This T cell receptor (beta chain) was obtained from a study of shared clonotypes between healthy human individuals. V was clipped by 4 bases and J by 2 bases, with 18 bases between them. This CDR3 has 16 residues. Looked up from germline, CDR1 is SGHTS and CDR2 is YDEGEE. Terminally differentiated effector memory CD45RA+ cells were excluded from the naive CD8 cells, which were CD45RO-negative and positively selected for CCR7. Donors, healthy HIV-negative adults, lacked recent acute infections or vaccinations. Notes on the study in general: The expectation was that sequencing depth would affect clonotype sharing among donors. Only a few donors were included, so the genetic and exposure-history diversity represented was limited.

Authors' analysis steps: Filtering differed, since immunoSEQ gave only junction sequences and no quality scores. TCRdb's table, derived via immunoSEQ multiplex PCR, lists solely in-frame clones and lacks some. V and J calls and clone size are copied from that table; D and trimming were computed from the DNA. The sample holds some 1,900,000 clones; just under 95% are singletons and the top ten take 1.2%. In the case of this clone: Its antigen remains unidentified.

The sequence was obtained from a man aged 18 to 29 in good health. Sequences were obtained from naive CD8+ T cells sorted from blood. The gene calls are TRBV5-8 and TRBJ1-1, with D possibly being TRBD1 (5 bases). CDR3 loop: CASSAYGGVANTEAFF. In DNA form, the CDR3 reads TGTGCCAGCAGCGCATATGGAGGGGTGGCCAACACTGAAGCTTTCTTT.